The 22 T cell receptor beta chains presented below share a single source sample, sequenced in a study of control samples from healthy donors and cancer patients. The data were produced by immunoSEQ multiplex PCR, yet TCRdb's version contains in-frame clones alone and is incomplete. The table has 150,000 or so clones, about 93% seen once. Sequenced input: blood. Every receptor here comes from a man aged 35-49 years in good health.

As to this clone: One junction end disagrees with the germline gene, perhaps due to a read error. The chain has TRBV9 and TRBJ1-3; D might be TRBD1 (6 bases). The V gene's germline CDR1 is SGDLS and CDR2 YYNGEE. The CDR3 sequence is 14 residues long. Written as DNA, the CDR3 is TGTGCCAGCAGCTCCACAGGGAATGGAAACGCCATATATTTT. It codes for CASSSTGNGNAIYF.

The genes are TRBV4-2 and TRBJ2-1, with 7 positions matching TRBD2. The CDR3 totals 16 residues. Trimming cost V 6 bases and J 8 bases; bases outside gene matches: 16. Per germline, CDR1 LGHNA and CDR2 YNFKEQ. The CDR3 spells CASSLDSGGGWYEQFF. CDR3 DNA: TGTGCCAGCAGTCTCGACTCTGGCGGGGGTTGGTATGAGCAGTTCTTC.

The chain's CDR3 is CASSPGLQGDTQYF. Here the CDR3 DNA reads TGCGCCAGCAGCCCGGGACTTCAGGGAGATACGCAGTATTTT. V gene TRBV5-1 combines with J gene TRBJ2-3; TRBD2 might be the D (6 bases). CDR1 SGHRS and CDR2 YFSETQ come from the germline V gene. V was pared by 4 bases and J by 5 bases, with 14 bases between. The CDR3 has 14 residues.

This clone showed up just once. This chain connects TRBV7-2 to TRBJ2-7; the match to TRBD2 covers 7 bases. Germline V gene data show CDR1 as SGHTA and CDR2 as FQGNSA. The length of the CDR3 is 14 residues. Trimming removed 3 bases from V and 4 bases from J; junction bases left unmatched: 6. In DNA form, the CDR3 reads TGTGCCAGCAGCTTTCAGCGGGGAACTTACGAGCAGTACTTC. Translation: CASSFQRGTYEQYF.

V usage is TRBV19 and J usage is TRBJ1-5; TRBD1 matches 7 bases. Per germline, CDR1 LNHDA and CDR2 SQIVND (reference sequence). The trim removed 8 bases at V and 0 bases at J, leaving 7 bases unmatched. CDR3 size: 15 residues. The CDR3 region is CASLNRGSSNQPQHF. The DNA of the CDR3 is TGTGCCAGTCTGAACAGGGGTAGTAGCAATCAGCCCCAGCATTTT.

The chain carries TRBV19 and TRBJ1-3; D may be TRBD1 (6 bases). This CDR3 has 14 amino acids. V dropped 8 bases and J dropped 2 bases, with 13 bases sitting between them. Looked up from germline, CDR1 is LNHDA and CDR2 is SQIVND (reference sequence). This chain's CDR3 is CASVGGGPGNTIYF. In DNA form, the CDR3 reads TGTGCCAGTGTCGGCGGGGGGCCTGGAAACACCATATATTTT.

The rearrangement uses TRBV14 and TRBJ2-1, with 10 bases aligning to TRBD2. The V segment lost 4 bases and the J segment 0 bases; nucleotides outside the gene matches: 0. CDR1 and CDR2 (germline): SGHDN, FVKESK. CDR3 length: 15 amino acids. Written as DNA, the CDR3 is TGTGCCAGCAGCCGACTAGCGGGCTCCTACAATGAGCAGTTCTTC. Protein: CASSRLAGSYNEQFF.

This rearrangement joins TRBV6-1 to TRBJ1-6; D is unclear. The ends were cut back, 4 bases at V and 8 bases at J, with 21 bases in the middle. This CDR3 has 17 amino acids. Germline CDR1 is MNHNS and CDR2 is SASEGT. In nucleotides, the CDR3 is TGTGCCAGCAGTGGGCTTAGACCGGGTGGGTTGGATTCACCCCTCCACTTT. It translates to CASSGLRPGGLDSPLHF.

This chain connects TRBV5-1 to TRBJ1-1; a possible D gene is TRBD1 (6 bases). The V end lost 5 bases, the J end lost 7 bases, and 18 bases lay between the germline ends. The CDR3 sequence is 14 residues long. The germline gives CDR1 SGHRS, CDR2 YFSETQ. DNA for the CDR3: TGCGCCAGCAGATTTAACAGGGTCATTGGTGAAGCTTTCTTT. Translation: CASRFNRVIGEAFF.

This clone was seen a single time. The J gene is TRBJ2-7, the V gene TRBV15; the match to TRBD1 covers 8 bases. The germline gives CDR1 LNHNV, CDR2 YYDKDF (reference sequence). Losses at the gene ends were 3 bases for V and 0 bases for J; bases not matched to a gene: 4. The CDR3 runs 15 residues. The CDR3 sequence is CATSSLQGASYEQYF. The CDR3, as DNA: TGTGCCACCAGCAGTCTCCAGGGGGCCTCCTACGAGCAGTACTTC.

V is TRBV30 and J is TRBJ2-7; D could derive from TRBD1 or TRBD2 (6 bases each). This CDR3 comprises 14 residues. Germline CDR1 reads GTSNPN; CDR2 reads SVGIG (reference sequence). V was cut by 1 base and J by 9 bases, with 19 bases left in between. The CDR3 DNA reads TGTGCCTGGAGTGGAGAACAGGGACTTAGCGGGCAGTACTTC. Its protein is CAWSGEQGLSGQYF. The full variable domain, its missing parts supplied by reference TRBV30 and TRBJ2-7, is SQTIHQWPATLVQPVGSPLSLECTVEGTSNPNLYWYRQAAGRGLQLLFYSVGIGQISSEVPQNLSASRPQDRQFILSSKKLLLSDSGFYLCAWSGEQGLSGQYFGPGTRLTVT.

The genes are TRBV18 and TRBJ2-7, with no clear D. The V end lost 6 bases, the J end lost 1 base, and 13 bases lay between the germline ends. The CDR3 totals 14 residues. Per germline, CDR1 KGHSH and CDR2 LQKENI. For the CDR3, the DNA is TGTGCCAGCTCCCCGGCTTCGGGTTCCTACGAGCAGTACTTC. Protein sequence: CASSPASGSYEQYF.

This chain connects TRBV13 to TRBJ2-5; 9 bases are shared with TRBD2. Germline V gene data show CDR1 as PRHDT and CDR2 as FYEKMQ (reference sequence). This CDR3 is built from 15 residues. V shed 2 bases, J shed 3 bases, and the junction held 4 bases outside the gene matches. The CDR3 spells CASSLWLAGKETQYF. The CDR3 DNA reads TGTGCCAGCAGCTTATGGCTAGCGGGGAAAGAGACCCAGTACTTC.

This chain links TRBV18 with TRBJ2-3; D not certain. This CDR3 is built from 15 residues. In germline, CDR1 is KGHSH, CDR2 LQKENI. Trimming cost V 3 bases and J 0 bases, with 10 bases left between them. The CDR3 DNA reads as TGTGCCAGCTCACCTAAGGGAACTAGCACAGATACGCAGTATTTT. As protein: CASSPKGTSTDTQYF.

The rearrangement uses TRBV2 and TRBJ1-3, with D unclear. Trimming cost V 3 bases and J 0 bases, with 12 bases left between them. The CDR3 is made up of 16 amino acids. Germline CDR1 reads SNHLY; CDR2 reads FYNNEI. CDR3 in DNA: TGTGCCAGCAGTGACCAAAGGGTCCTCTCTGGAAACACCATATATTTT. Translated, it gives CASSDQRVLSGNTIYF.

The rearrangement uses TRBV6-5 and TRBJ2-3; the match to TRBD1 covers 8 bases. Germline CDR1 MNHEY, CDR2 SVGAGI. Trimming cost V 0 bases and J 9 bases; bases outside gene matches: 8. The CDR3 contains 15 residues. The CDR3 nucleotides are TGTGCCAGCAGTTACTCCCCACAGGACAGGGTAACGCAGTATTTT. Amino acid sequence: CASSYSPQDRVTQYF.

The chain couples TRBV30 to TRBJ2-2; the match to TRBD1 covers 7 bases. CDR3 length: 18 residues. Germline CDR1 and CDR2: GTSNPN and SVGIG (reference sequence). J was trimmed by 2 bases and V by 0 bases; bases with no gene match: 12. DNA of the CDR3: TGTGCCTGGAGTGTATCATCCCCGGCAGGGGGAAACACCGGGGAGCTGTTTTTT. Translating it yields CAWSVSSPAGGNTGELFF.

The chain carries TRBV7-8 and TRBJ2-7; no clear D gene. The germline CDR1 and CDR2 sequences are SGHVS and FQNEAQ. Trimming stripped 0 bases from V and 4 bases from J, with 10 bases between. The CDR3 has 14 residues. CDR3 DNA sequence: TGTGCCAGCAGCTTAGCAGGGCGAACTTACGAGCAGTACTTC. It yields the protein CASSLAGRTYEQYF.

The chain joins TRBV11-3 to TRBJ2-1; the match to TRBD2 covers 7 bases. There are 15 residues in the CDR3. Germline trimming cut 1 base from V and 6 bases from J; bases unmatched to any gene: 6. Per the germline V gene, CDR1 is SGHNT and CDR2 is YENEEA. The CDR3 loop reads CASSLGLGEGNEQFF. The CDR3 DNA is TGTGCCAGCAGCTTAGGACTTGGGGAGGGCAATGAGCAGTTCTTC.

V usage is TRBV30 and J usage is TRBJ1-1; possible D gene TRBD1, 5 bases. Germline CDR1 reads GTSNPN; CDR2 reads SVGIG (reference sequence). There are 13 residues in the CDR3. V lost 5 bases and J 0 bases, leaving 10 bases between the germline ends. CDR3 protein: CAWDSQMNTEAFF. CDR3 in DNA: TGTGCCTGGGACAGTCAGATGAACACTGAAGCTTTCTTT. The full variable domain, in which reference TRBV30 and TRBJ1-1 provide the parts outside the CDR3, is SQTIHQWPATLVQPVGSPLSLECTVEGTSNPNLYWYRQAAGRGLQLLFYSVGIGQISSEVPQNLSASRPQDRQFILSSKKLLLSDSGFYLCAWDSQMNTEAFFGQGTRLTVV.

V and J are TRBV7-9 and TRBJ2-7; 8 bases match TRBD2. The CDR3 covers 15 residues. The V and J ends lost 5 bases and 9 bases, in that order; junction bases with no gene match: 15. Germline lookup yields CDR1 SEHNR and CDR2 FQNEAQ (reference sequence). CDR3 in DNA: TGTGCCAGCAGCCGCTCCAGCGGGGGTTCCCAGAGGCAGTACTTC. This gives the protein CASSRSSGGSQRQYF. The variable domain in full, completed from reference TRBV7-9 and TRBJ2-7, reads DTGVSQNPRHKITKRGQNVTFRCDPISEHNRLYWYRQTLGQGPEFLTYFQNEAQLEKSRLLSDRFSAERPKGSFSTLEIQRTEQGDSAMYLCASSRSSGGSQRQYFGPGTRLTVT.

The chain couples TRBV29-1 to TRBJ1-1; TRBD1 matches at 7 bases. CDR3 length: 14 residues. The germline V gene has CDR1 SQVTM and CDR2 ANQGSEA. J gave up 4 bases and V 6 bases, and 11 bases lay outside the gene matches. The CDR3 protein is CSVKKGGGPTEAFF. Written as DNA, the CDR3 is TGCAGCGTGAAAAAAGGGGGCGGCCCCACTGAAGCTTTCTTT.